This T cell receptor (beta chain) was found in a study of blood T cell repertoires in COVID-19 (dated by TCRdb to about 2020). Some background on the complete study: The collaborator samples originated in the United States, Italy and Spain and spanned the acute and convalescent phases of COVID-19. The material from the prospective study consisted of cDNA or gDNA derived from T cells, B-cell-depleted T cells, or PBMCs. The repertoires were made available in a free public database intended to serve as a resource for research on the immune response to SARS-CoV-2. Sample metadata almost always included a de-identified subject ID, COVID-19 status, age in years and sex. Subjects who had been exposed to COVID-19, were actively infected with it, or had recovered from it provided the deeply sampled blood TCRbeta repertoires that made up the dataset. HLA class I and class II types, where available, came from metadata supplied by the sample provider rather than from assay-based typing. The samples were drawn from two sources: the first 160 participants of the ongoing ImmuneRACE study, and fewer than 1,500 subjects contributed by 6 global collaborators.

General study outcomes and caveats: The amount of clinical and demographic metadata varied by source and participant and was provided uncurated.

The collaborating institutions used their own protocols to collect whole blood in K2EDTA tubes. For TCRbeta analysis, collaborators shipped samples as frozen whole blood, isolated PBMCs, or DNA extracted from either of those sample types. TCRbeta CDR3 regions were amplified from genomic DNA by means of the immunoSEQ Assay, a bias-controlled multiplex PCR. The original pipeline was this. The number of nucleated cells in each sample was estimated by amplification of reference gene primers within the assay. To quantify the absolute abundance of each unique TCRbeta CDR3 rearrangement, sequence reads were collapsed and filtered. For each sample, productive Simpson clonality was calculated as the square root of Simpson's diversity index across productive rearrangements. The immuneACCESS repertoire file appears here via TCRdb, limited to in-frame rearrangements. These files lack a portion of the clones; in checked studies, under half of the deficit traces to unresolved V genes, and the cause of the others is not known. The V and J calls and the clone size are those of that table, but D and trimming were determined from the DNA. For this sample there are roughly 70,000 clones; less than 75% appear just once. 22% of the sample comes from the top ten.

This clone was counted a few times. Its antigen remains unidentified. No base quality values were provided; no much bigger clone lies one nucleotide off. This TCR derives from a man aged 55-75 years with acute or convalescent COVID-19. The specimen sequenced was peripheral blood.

The nucleotide sequence reads as follows: TGTGCCAGCGGATGGCAGGGCGACACCGGGGAGCTGTTTTTT. Its translation reads: CASGWQGDTGELFF. The chain couples TRBV2 to TRBJ2-2, and the D gene may be TRBD1, 5 bases matching. At the junction V is shortened by 8 bases and J by 3 bases, with 13 bases in between. CDR1 and CDR2, looked up from the germline V gene, are SNHLY and FYNNEI. CDR3 length: 14 amino acids, cysteine to phenylalanine. The read is trimmed to its CDR3 DNA, 42 bases read in frame from base 1. The full variable domain, completed from the reference TRBV2 and TRBJ2-2 proteins outside the CDR3, reads EPEVTQTPSHQVTQMGQEVILRCVPISNHLYFYWYRQILGQKVEFLVSFYNNEISEKSEIFDDQFSVERPDGSNFTLKIRSTKLEDSAMYFCASGWQGDTGELFFGEGSRLTVL.